This is a list of T cell receptor beta chains from one sample in a study of molecular identifiers for immune sequencing clone quantification. A single record per CDR3 protein comes from TCRdb applying MiXCR to the PCR reads. The repertoire holds over 90,000 distinct CDR3 sequences, about 35% seen once, with around a tenth in the top ten. The sample was naive CD8+ T cells from blood, with Jurkat cell RNA spiked in. These receptors all come from a human donor in good health. Some libraries in this study had Jurkat cell RNA spiked in. Both conserved end residues are part of each CDR3. D genes are given only for firm matches. Where a row states a size, it is once, few, many or the class of an expanded clone; other rows omit it.

V gene	clone size	D gene	CDR3 length	J gene	CDR3 DNA	CDR3 protein
TRBV11-2	-	TRBD1	13	TRBJ1-1	TGTGCCAGCAGCTTCGAGACAGGGGCTGAAGCTTTCTTT	CASSFETGAEAFF
TRBV6-5	many	-	13	TRBJ2-1	TGTGCCAGCAGTTATAGCTCCTACAATGAGCAGTTCTTC	CASSYSSYNEQFF
TRBV27	-	-	17	TRBJ2-3	TGTGCCAGCAGTTTATCGGGACCCAATCCAGTCGCAGATACGCAGTATTTT	CASSLSGPNPVADTQYF
TRBV6-1	few	-	16	TRBJ2-1	TGTGCCAGCAGTGAAGGGTCAACAGGGCCCTACAATGAGCAGTTCTTC	CASSEGSTGPYNEQFF
TRBV28	-	-	14	TRBJ2-7	TGTGCCAGCAGTCCCCTCAGGGAAGCCTACGAGCAGTACTTC	CASSPLREAYEQYF
TRBV27	-	-	12	TRBJ2-3	TGTGCCAGCGGGAACTGGGGGGTTACGCAGTATTTT	CASGNWGVTQYF
TRBV7-9	many	TRBD1	14	TRBJ2-5	TGTGCCAGCAGGCTACAGGGGGTGGAGGAGACCCAGTACTTC	CASRLQGVEETQYF
TRBV7-2	many	TRBD2	16	TRBJ2-3	TGTGCCAGCAGCTTAGGCGCGGGAGGGCCGACAGATACGCAGTATTTT	CASSLGAGGPTDTQYF
TRBV12-3/TRBV12-4	few	-	15	TRBJ1-3	TGTGCCAGCAGTTTTGACATTGTCGGGGGAAACACCATATATTTT	CASSFDIVGGNTIYF
TRBV15	-	-	12	TRBJ2-3	TGTGCCTCCAGCAGAGATTTGGATACGCAGTATTTT	CASSRDLDTQYF
TRBV4-1	few	TRBD2	15	TRBJ2-3	TGCGCCAGCAGCCAAGTTGCGGGAGACACAGATACGCAGTATTTT	CASSQVAGDTDTQYF
TRBV5-6	-	-	11	TRBJ2-7	TGTGCCAGCAGCTACCGGGACCGGCAGTACTTC	CASSYRDRQYF
TRBV12-3/TRBV12-4	many	TRBD2	15	TRBJ2-2	TGTGCCAGCAGTTCGGTTAGCGGGATCACCGGGGAGCTGTTTTTT	CASSSVSGITGELFF
TRBV9	-	-	16	TRBJ2-7	TGTGCCAGCAGCGTAGCTGGCGGGCCCAGCTCCTACGAGCAGTACTTC	CASSVAGGPSSYEQYF
TRBV13	-	TRBD1	15	TRBJ2-7	TGTGCCAGCAGACCTACCAGACAGGGGTGGAGCGAGCAGTACTTC	CASRPTRQGWSEQYF
TRBV21-1	-	-	12	TRBJ2-5	TGTGCCGCCCTCCGGGGGGGAGAGACCCAGTACTTC	CAALRGGETQYF
TRBV6-1	-	TRBD1	15	TRBJ1-3	TGTGCCAGCAGTCCTCCGACAGGGCCTGGAAACACCATAAATTTT	CASSPPTGPGNTINF
TRBV28	few	-	10	TRBJ1-2	TGTGCCACCGAGGACGTTCAGTACACCTTC	CATEDVQYTF
TRBV19	once	-	14	TRBJ1-1	-	CASKMWGPGTEASF
TRBV5-1	-	-	12	TRBJ2-7	TGCGCCAGCAGAAGTTACCCCTTCGAGCAGTACTTC	CASRSYPFEQYF
TRBV7-8	-	TRBD1	14	TRBJ1-5	TGTGCCAGCAGCTTAGGGGACAGCGGACAGCCCCAGCATTTT	CASSLGDSGQPQHF
TRBV5-4	-	-	14	TRBJ2-7	TGTGCCAGCAGCTTGGCGAGGGGAAGCCCAGAGCAGTACTTC	CASSLARGSPEQYF
TRBV12-5	few	-	12	TRBJ2-7	TGTGCTAGTGGTTTGGGGTTCGTGGAGCAGTACTTC	CASGLGFVEQYF
TRBV14	many	-	15	TRBJ2-3	TGTGCCAGCAGCCAAGGATGGACCCTCACAGATACGCAGTATTTT	CASSQGWTLTDTQYF
TRBV27	-	TRBD2	15	TRBJ2-3	TGTGCCAGCAGTTCCTGGACTAGCGGGGCCGATACGCAGTATTTT	CASSSWTSGADTQYF
TRBV7-9	many	-	14	TRBJ1-4	TGTGCCAGCAGCTTAGTGGGGGCTAATGAAAAACTGTTTTTT	CASSLVGANEKLFF
TRBV20-1	-	-	14	TRBJ2-3	TGCAGTGTTGAACTAGGTGCTAGCACAGATACGCAGTATTTT	CSVELGASTDTQYF
TRBV28	many	-	12	TRBJ1-5	TGTGCCAGCAGTTTCCGACTCCAGCCCCAGCATTTT	CASSFRLQPQHF
TRBV27	once	-	14	TRBJ2-7	TGTGCCAGCAGCCCCAATAGTCTACTCTACGAGCAGTACTTC	CASSPNSLLYEQYF
TRBV4-2	-	-	15	TRBJ2-7	TGTGCCAGCAGCCAAGAGCCCGCGAATATAGGCGAGCAGTACTTC	CASSQEPANIGEQYF
TRBV6-1	few	TRBD1	17	TRBJ2-2	TGTGCCAGCAGTAAGGGACAGGGGACTTATAACACCGGGGAGCTGTTTTTT	CASSKGQGTYNTGELFF
TRBV28	-	TRBD2	19	TRBJ2-3	TGTGCCAGCAGTTTACCCAGCGGGAGCCGATATATGTCGCAAGATACGCAGTATTTT	CASSLPSGSRYMSQDTQYF
TRBV29-1	-	TRBD1	13	TRBJ1-6	TGCAGCGTCACAGGACAGGGGGATTCACCCCTCCACTTT	CSVTGQGDSPLHF